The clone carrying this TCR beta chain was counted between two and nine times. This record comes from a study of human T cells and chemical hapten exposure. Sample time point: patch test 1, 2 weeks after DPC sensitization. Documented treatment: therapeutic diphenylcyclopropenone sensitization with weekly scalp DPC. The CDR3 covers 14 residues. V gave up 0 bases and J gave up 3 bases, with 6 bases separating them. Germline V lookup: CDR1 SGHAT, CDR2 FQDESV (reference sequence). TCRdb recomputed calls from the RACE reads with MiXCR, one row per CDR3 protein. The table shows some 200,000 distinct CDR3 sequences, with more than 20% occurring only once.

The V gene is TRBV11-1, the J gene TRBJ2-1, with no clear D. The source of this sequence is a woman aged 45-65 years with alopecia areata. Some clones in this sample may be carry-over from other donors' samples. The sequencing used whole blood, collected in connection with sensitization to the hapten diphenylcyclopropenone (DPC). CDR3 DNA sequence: TGTGCCAGCAGCTTAGCGCACAACTACAATGAGCAGTTCTTC. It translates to CASSLAHNYNEQFF.